The clone carrying this T cell receptor beta chain was picked up a small number of times. As yet, its antigen is unknown. The V and J ends lost 4 bases and 5 bases, in that order; junction bases with no gene match: 8. Germline V CDR1 and CDR2: SQVTM, ANQGSEA. The length of the CDR3 is 14 residues. The data were taken from a study of early T cells in non-severe SARS-CoV-2 infection. Across the study: Unpaired chains resulted from sequencing bulk RNA of unsorted whole blood. The study's findings and limits: Matching with VDJdb favored anti-spike CD8 responses (missing private and CD4 specificities).

Unique molecular identifiers were added to individual cDNA molecules. TCRdb re-derived calls from the 5' RACE reads in MiXCR, one entry per CDR3 protein. Of about 59,000 distinct CDR3 sequences listed, over 10% were seen once; the top ten hold roughly 8.8%. This clonotype originated in an adult who was a healthcare worker with PCR-confirmed SARS-CoV-2 infection or an uninfected control (not recorded which). Sequenced material: whole blood, taken at baseline. The chain recombines TRBV29-1 with TRBJ1-5; 7 bases agree with TRBD1. The CDR3 is CSVALGGADQPQHF. The CDR3 nucleotides read TGCAGCGTTGCATTAGGGGGCGCGGATCAGCCCCAGCATTTT.